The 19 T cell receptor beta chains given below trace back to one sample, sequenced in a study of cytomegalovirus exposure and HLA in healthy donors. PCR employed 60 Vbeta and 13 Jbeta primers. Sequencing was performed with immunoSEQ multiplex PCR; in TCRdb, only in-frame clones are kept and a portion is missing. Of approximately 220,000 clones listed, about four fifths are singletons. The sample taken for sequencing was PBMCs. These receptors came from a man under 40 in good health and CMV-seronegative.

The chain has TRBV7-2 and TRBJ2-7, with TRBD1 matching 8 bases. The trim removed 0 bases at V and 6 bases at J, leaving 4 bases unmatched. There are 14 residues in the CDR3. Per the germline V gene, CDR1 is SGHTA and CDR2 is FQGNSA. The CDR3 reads CASSLAQGGGEQYF. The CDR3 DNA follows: TGTGCCAGCAGCTTAGCACAGGGGGGAGGCGAGCAGTACTTC. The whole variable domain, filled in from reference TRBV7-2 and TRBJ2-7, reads GAGVSQSPSNKVTEKGKDVELRCDPISGHTALYWYRQSLGQGLEFLIYFQGNSAPDKSGLPSDRFSAERTGGSVSTLTIQRTQQEDSAVYLCASSLAQGGGEQYFGPGTRLTVT.

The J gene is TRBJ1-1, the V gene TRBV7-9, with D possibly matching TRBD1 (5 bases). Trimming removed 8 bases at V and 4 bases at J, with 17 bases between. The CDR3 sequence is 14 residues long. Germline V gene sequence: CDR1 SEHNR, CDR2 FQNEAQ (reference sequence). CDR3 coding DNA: TGTGCCAGCCCGGGGGAGACCATGGGCACTGAAGCTTTCTTT. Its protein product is CASPGETMGTEAFF.

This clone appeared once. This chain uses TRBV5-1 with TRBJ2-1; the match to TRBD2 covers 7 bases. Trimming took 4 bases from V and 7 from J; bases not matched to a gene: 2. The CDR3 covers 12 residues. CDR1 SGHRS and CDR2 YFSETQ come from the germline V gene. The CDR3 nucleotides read TGCGCCAGCAGCCGGGAGGTTAATGAGCAGTTCTTC. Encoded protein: CASSREVNEQFF.

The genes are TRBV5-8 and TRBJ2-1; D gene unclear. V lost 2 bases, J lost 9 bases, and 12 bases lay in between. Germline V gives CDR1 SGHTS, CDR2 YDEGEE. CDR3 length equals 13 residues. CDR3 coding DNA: TGTGCCAGCAGCTTTGAACGGTTTGGTGAGCAGTTCTTC. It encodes CASSFERFGEQFF.

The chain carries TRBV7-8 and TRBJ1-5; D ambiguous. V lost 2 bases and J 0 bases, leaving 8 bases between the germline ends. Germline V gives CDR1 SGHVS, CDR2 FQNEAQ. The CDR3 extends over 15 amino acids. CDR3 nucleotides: TGTGCCAGCAGCTTAATAGCCCATAGCAATCAGCCCCAGCATTTT. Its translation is CASSLIAHSNQPQHF. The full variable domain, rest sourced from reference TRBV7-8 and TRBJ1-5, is GAGVSQSPRYKVAKRGQDVALRCDPISGHVSLFWYQQALGQGPEFLTYFQNEAQLDKSGLPSDRFFAERPEGSVSTLKIQRTQQEDSAVYLCASSLIAHSNQPQHFGDGTRLSIL.

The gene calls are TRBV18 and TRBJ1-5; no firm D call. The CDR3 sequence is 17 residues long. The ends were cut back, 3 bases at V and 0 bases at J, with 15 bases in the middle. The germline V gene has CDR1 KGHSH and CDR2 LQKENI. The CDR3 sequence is CASSPKTDGSSNQPQHF. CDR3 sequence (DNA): TGTGCCAGCTCACCGAAAACCGACGGGAGTAGCAATCAGCCCCAGCATTTT.

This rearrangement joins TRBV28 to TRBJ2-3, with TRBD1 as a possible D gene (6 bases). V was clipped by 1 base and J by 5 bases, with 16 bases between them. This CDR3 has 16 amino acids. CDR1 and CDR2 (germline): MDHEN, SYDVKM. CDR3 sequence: CASSLSRRGMGDTQYF. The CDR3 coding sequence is TGTGCCAGCAGTTTATCCCGCAGGGGCATGGGAGATACGCAGTATTTT.

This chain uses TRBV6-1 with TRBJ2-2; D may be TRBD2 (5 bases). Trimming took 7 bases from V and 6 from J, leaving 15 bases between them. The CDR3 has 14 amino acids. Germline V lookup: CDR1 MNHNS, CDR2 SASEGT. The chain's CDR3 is CASNLRVGAGELFF. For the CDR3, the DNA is TGTGCCAGCAATCTGAGGGTAGGCGCCGGGGAGCTGTTTTTT.

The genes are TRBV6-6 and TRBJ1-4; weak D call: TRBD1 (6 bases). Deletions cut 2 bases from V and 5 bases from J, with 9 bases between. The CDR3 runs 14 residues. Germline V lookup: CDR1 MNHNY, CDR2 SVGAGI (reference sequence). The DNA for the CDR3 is TGTGCCAGCAGTTACGGCCAGGGGAATGAAAAACTGTTTTTT. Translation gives CASSYGQGNEKLFF.

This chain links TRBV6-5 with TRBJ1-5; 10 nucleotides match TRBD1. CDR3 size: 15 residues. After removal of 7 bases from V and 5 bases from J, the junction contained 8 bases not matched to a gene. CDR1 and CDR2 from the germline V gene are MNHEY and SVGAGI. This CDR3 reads CASTRWDRGDQPQHF. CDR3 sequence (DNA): TGTGCCAGCACACGTTGGGACAGGGGCGATCAGCCCCAGCATTTT.

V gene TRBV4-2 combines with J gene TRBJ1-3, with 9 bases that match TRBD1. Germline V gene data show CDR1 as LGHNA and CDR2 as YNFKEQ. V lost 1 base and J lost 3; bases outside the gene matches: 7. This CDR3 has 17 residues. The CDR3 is CASSQGPRDRVGNTIYF. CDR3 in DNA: TGTGCCAGCAGCCAAGGGCCTAGGGACAGGGTTGGAAACACCATATATTTT.

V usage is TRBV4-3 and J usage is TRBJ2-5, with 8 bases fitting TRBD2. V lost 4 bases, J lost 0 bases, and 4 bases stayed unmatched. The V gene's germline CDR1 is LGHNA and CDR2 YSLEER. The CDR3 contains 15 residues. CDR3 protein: CASSRLLADQETQYF. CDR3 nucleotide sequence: TGCGCCAGCAGCCGCCTACTAGCGGACCAAGAGACCCAGTACTTC.

The CDR3 here is CASSLTGGANEKLFF. DNA for the CDR3: TGTGCCAGCAGCTTAACGGGAGGGGCTAATGAAAAACTGTTTTTT. V is TRBV7-3 and J is TRBJ1-4; weak D call: TRBD1 (5 bases). Trimming took off 0 bases at V and 3 bases at J, with 8 bases between the two ends. CDR1 SGHTA and CDR2 FQGTGA come from the germline V gene. The CDR3 length is 15 residues.

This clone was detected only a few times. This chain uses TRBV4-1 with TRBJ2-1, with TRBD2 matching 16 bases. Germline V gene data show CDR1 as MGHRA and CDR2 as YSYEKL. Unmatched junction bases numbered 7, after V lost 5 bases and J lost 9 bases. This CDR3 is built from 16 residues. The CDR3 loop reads CASSYGTSGGAGEQFF. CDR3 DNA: TGCGCCAGCAGCTATGGGACTAGCGGGGGGGCAGGTGAGCAGTTCTTC.

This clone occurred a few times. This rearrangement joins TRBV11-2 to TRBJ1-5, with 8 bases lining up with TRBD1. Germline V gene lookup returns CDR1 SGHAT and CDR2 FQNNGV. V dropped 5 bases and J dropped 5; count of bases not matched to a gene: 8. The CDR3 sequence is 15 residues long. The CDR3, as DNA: TGTGCCAGCAGCCCCCGGACAGGGCTCCATCAGCCCCAGCATTTT. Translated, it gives CASSPRTGLHQPQHF.

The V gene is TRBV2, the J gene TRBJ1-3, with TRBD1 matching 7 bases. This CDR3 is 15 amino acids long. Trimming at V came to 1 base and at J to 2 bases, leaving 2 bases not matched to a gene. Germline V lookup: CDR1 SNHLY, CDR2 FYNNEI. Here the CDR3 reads CASSEGTGAGNTIYF. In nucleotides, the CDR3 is TGTGCCAGCAGTGAAGGGACAGGCGCTGGAAACACCATATATTTT.

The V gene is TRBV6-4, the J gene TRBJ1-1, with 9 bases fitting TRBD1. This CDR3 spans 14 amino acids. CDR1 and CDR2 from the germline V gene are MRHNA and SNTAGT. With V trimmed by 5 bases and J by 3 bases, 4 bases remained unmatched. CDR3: CASSQTGGHTEAFF. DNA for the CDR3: TGTGCCAGCAGTCAAACAGGGGGCCACACTGAAGCTTTCTTT.

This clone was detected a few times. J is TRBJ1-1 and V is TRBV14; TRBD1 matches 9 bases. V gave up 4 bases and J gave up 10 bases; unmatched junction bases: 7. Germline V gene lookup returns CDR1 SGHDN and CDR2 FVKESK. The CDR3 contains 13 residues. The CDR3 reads CASSRLQGATAFF. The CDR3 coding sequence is TGTGCCAGCAGCCGTCTACAGGGGGCTACAGCTTTCTTT.

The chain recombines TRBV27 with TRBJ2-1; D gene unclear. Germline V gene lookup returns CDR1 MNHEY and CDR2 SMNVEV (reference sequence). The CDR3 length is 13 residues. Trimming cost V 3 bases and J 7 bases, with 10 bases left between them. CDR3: CASSLGNVNEQFF. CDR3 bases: TGTGCCAGCAGTTTGGGCAACGTAAATGAGCAGTTCTTC.